One sample yielded the 18 T cell receptor beta chains listed below, sequenced in a study of control samples from healthy donors and cancer patients (dated by TCRdb to 2020 to 2021). Library prep was done by the immunoSEQ multiplex PCR assay. Not all clones reach the TCRdb copy of this immuneACCESS table, which keeps in-frame sequences only. Checked studies attribute under half of the gap to unresolved V genes and leave the rest unexplained. In all, the sample holds about 120,000 clones, and more than 80% of those were seen once. The ten top clones hold 30% to 40% of the sample. The sample taken for sequencing was blood. The receptors here all came from a man in his forties or fifties in good health.

This rearrangement joins TRBV6-5 to TRBJ1-3, with TRBD1 as a possible D gene (5 bases). Germline V gene lookup returns CDR1 MNHEY and CDR2 SVGAGI. CDR3 length: 15 amino acids. V lost 2 bases, J lost 3 bases, and 11 bases lay in between. The DNA for the CDR3 is TGTGCCAGCAGTTACGGGGCAGGGCATGGAAACACCATATATTTT. This sequence encodes CASSYGAGHGNTIYF.

This clone appeared a single time. This chain links TRBV18 with TRBJ1-3; the D gene is possibly TRBD1 (5 bases). The CDR3 has 16 amino acids. Germline V gene lookup returns CDR1 KGHSH and CDR2 LQKENI. Trimming removed 2 bases from V and 3 bases from J, with 14 bases in between. CDR3 nucleotide sequence: TGTGCCAGCTCACCAAGGACACATAACTTTGGAAACACCATATATTTT. It codes for CASSPRTHNFGNTIYF.

The CDR3: CASQDSDYNEQFF. In DNA form, the CDR3 reads TGTGCCAGCCAGGACAGTGATTACAATGAGCAGTTCTTC. V is TRBV25-1 and J is TRBJ2-1, with D possibly TRBD1 on 6 matching bases. The CDR3 runs to 13 residues. Germline loops: CDR1 MGHDK, CDR2 SYGVNS. Between the trimmed V and J ends, which lost 8 bases and 4 bases, there was a span of 12 bases. The whole variable domain, remainder taken from reference TRBV25-1 and TRBJ2-1, is EADIYQTPRYLVIGTGKKITLECSQTMGHDKMYWYQQDPGMELHLIHYSYGVNSTEKGDLSSESTVSRIRTEHFPLTLESARPSHTSQYLCASQDSDYNEQFFGPGTRLTVL.

The J gene is TRBJ1-2, the V gene TRBV30; D gene uncertain. Germline CDR1 reads GTSNPN; CDR2 reads SVGIG (reference sequence). The CDR3 totals 13 residues. V lost 3 bases, J lost 0 bases, and 8 bases lay in between. CDR3 sequence: CAWRPASNYGYTF. Here the CDR3 DNA reads TGTGCCTGGAGGCCGGCCTCTAACTATGGCTACACCTTC.

For this clone: Different DNA sequences within this sample yield the same CDR3. V and J are TRBV6-1 and TRBJ2-3; 12 bases match TRBD2. The germline V gene has CDR1 MNHNS and CDR2 SASEGT. This CDR3 comprises 15 residues. The trim removed 2 bases at V and 6 bases at J, leaving 3 bases unmatched. The chain's CDR3 is CASSELAGGPDTQYF. The CDR3 DNA follows: TGTGCCAGCAGTGAACTAGCGGGGGGGCCGGATACGCAGTATTTT.

This chain connects TRBV12-3 or TRBV12-4 to TRBJ1-5; TRBD1 is a possible D gene (5 bases). The CDR3 totals 13 residues. Trimming pared 7 bases from V and 4 bases from J, leaving 11 bases between. The CDR3 DNA is TGTGCCAGCACACAGGACCTTAATCAGCCCCAGCATTTT. As protein: CASTQDLNQPQHF.

This clone was recorded only once. This sequence joins TRBV15 and TRBJ2-7; 7 bases align to TRBD1. V shed 1 base, J shed 3 bases, and the junction held 12 bases outside the gene matches. There are 17 residues in the CDR3. Germline CDR1 LNHNV, CDR2 YYDKDF (reference sequence). The CDR3 sequence is CATSRVGQTERSYEQYF. The CDR3 DNA is TGTGCCACCAGCAGAGTGGGACAGACGGAAAGGAGCTACGAGCAGTACTTC.

The chain is built from TRBV12-3 or TRBV12-4 and TRBJ1-2; D ambiguous. The CDR3 contains 11 residues. The V and J ends lost 5 bases and 7 bases respectively, with 8 bases between them. The CDR3 DNA sequence: TGTGCCAGCAGTACCAGGACTGGCTACACCTTC. Amino acids: CASSTRTGYTF.

This clone occurred once. The chain combines TRBV6-2 or TRBV6-3 with TRBJ1-2; D is uncertain. Germline CDR1 is MNHEY and CDR2 is SVGEGT. V was clipped by 2 bases and J by 4 bases, with 11 bases between them. The CDR3 runs to 14 residues. The CDR3 spells CASSYTRDGYGYTF. The CDR3 DNA is TGTGCCAGCAGTTACACAAGGGATGGCTATGGCTACACCTTC.

V gene TRBV29-1 combines with J gene TRBJ2-3; 9 bases align to TRBD1. CDR3 length equals 14 residues. V was clipped by 0 bases and J by 4 bases; unmatched bases: 2. The germline CDR1 and CDR2 sequences are SQVTM and ANQGSEA. The CDR3 DNA is TGCAGCGTTGAAGAGGACAGGGGCGCAGATACGCAGTATTTT. Its translation is CSVEEDRGADTQYF.

This chain uses TRBV19 with TRBJ2-3, with D possibly being TRBD1 (5 bases). Per the germline V gene, CDR1 is LNHDA and CDR2 is SQIVND (reference sequence). This CDR3 has 15 residues. V lost 1 base, J lost 6 bases, and 14 bases lay in between. This CDR3 reads CASSIAKGARDTQYF. DNA of the CDR3: TGTGCCAGTAGTATAGCAAAAGGGGCCAGGGATACGCAGTATTTT.

The chain couples TRBV24-1 to TRBJ2-2; D not resolved. The CDR3 consists of 14 residues. The germline CDR1 and CDR2 sequences are KGHDR and SFDVKD. Trimming removed 2 bases from V and 4 bases from J, with 7 bases in between. This CDR3 reads CATSDWNSTGELFF. In nucleotides, the CDR3 is TGTGCCACCAGTGATTGGAACAGCACCGGGGAGCTGTTTTTT.

This chain connects TRBV6-5 to TRBJ2-3; 8 bases are shared with TRBD2. The V gene's germline CDR1 is MNHEY and CDR2 SVGAGI. The CDR3 sequence is 15 residues long. V gave up 6 bases and J gave up 5 bases; unmatched junction bases: 10. In DNA form, the CDR3 reads TGTGCCAGCAGGGGCCCGGGACTAGGAGTAGATACGCAGTATTTT. This encodes CASRGPGLGVDTQYF.

The gene calls are TRBV14 and TRBJ1-2, with 8 bases lining up with TRBD1. CDR1 and CDR2 from the germline V gene are SGHDN and FVKESK. The J segment lost 5 bases and the V segment lost 3 bases, leaving 14 bases of the junction unmatched. The length of the CDR3 is 17 residues. The CDR3 bases are TGTGCCAGCAGCCAGGGTGCCAGGGGGCCCTCTGGGTATGGCTACACCTTC. The encoded protein is CASSQGARGPSGYGYTF.

The gene calls are TRBV10-3 and TRBJ2-7; D perhaps matches TRBD1 (6 bases). V lost 6 bases, J lost 8 bases, and 17 bases lay in between. Per the germline V gene, CDR1 is ENHRY and CDR2 is SYGVKD. CDR3 length equals 13 residues. The CDR3 is CAISPSNRGKQYF. The CDR3 DNA sequence: TGTGCCATCAGCCCTTCGAATAGGGGGAAGCAGTACTTC.

This clone was seen once. The chain combines TRBV2 with TRBJ2-7, with D possibly TRBD2 on 6 matching bases. The CDR3 is made up of 15 amino acids. Germline CDR1 reads SNHLY; CDR2 reads FYNNEI. V was cut by 4 bases and J by 0 bases, with 13 bases left in between. The CDR3 DNA reads TGTGCCAGCAGTGGTGGGGGGTCGCCCTCCTACGAGCAGTACTTC. Its protein product is CASSGGGSPSYEQYF.

The chain has TRBV10-3 and TRBJ2-3; unclear D gene. The CDR3 has 15 amino acids. The V end was cut by 1 base, the J end by 0 bases, with 8 bases between. Looked up from germline, CDR1 is ENHRY and CDR2 is SYGVKD. The CDR3 is CAISEFHSSTDTQYF. The CDR3 DNA follows: TGTGCCATCAGTGAGTTTCACTCTAGCACAGATACGCAGTATTTT.

The V call is TRBV27, the J call TRBJ2-7; D may be TRBD1 (5 bases). The length of the CDR3 is 14 residues. V was shortened by 8 bases and J by 1 base, with 15 bases between the two germline ends. The germline gives CDR1 MNHEY, CDR2 SMNVEV (reference sequence). The CDR3 region has the DNA TGTGCCAGCGGATTTTCGACAGTGTCCTACGAGCAGTACTTC. This encodes CASGFSTVSYEQYF.